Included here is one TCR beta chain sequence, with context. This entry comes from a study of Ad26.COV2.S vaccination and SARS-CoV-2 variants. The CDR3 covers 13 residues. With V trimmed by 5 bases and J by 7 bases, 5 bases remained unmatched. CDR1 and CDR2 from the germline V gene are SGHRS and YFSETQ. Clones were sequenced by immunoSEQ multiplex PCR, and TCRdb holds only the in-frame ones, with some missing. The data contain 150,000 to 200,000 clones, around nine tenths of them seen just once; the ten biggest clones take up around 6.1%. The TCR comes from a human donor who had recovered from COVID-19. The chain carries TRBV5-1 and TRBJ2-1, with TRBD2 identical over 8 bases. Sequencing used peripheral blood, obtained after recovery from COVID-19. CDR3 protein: CASSTGGLNEQFF. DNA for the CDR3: TGCGCCAGCAGTACGGGGGGGCTGAATGAGCAGTTCTTC. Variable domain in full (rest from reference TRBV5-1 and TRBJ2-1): KAGVTQTPRYLIKTRGQQVTLSCSPISGHRSVSWYQQTPGQGLQFLFEYFSETQRNKGNFPGRFSGRQFSNSRSEMNVSTLELGDSALYLCASSTGGLNEQFFGPGTRLTVL.